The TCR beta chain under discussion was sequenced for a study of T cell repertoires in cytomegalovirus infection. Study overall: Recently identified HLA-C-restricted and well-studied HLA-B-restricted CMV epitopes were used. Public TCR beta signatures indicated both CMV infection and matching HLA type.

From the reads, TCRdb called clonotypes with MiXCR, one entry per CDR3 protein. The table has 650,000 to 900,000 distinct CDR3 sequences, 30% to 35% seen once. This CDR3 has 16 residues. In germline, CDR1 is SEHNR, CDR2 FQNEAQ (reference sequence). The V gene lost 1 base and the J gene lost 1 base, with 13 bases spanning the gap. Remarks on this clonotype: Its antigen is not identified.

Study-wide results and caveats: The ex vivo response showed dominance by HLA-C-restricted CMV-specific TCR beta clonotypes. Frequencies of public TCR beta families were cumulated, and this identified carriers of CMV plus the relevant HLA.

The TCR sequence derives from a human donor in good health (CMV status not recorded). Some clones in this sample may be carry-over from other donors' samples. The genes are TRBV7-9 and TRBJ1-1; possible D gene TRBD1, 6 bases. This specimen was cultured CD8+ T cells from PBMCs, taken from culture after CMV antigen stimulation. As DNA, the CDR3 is TGTGCCAGCAGCTTAGGTATACAGGGACCGAACACTGAAGCTTTCTTT. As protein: CASSLGIQGPNTEAFF.